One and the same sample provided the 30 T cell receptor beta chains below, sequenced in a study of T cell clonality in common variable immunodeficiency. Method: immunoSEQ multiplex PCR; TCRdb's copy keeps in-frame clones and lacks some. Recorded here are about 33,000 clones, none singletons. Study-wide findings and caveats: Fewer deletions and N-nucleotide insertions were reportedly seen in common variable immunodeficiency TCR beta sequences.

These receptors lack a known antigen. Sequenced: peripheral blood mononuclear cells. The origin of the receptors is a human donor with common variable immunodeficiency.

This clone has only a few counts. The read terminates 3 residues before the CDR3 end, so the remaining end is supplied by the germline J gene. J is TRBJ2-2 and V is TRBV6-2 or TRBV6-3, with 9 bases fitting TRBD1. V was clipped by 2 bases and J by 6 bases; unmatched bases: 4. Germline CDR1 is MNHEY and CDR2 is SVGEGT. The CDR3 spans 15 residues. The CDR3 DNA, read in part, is TGTGCCAGCAGTTACGGACAGGGGTACGCCGGGGAG. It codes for CASSYGQGYAGE. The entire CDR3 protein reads CASSYGQGYAGELFF.

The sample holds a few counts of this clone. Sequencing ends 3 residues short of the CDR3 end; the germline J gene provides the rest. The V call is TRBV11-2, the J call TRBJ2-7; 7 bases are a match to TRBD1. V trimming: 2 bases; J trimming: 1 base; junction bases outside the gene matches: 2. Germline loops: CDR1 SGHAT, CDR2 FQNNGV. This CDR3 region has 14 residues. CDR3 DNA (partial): TGTGCCAGCAGCTTACCGACAGGGTCCTACGAG. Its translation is CASSLPTGSYE. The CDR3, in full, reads CASSLPTGSYEQYF.

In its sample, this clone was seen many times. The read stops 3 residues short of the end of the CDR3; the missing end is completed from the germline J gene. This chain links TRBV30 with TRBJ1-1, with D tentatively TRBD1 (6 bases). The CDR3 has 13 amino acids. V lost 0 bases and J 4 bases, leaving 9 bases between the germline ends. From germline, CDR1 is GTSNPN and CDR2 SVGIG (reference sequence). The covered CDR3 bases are TGTGCCTGGAGTGTACGGGGGGCCACTGAA. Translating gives CAWSVRGATE. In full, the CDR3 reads CAWSVRGATEAFF.

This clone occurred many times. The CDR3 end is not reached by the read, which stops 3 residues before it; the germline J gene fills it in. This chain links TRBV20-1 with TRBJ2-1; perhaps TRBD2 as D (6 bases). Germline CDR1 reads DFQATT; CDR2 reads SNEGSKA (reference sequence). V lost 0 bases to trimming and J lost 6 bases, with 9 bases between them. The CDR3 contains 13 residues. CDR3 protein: CSAREGLTNEQFF. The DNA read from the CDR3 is TGCAGTGCTAGAGAGGGACTGACCAATGAG.

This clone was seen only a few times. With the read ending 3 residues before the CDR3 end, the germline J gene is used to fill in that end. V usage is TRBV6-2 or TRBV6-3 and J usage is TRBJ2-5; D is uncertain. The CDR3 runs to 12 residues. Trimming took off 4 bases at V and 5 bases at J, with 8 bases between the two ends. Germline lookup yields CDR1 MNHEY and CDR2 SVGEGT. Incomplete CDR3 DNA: TGTGCCAGCAGTTCCAACAAGGAGACC. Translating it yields CASSSNKET. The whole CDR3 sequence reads CASSSNKETQYF.

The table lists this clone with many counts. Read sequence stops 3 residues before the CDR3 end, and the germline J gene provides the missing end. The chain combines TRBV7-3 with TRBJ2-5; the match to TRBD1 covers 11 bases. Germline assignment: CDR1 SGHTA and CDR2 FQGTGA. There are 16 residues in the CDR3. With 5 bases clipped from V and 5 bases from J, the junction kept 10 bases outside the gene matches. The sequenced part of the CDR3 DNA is TGTGCCAGCAGCCCCGAAGGGACAGGGGGTGTGGAGACC. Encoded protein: CASSPEGTGGVET. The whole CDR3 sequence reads CASSPEGTGGVETQYF.

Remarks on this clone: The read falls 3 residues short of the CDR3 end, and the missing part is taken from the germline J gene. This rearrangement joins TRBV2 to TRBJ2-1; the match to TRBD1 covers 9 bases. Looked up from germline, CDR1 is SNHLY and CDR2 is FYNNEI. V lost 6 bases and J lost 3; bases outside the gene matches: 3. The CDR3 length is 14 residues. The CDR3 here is CASSGQGLYNEQFF. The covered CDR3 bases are TGTGCCAGCAGCGGACAGGGGCTCTACAATGAG.

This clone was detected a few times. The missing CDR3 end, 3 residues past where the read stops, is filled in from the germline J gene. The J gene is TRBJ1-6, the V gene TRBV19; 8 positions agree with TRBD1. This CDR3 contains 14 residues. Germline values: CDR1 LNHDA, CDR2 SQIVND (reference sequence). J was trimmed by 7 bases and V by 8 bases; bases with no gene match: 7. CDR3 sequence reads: CASSTGQDNSPLHF. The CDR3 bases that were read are TGTGCCAGTTCCACGGGACAGGACAATTCACCC.

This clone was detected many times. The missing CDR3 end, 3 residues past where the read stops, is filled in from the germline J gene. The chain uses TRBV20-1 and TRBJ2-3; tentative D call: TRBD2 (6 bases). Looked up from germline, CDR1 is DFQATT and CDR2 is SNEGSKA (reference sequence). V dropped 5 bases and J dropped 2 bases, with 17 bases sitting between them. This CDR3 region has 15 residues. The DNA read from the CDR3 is TGCAGTGCTCTAGTCTTGGCGGGATACACAGATACG. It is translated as CSALVLAGYTDT. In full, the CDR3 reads CSALVLAGYTDTQYF.

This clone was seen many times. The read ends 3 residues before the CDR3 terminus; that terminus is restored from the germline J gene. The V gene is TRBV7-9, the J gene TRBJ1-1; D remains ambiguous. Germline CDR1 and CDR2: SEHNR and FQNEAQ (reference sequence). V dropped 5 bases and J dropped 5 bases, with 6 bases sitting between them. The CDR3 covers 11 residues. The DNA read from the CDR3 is TGTGCCAGCAGCCTAGTAACTGAA. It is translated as CASSLVTE. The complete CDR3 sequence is CASSLVTEAFF.

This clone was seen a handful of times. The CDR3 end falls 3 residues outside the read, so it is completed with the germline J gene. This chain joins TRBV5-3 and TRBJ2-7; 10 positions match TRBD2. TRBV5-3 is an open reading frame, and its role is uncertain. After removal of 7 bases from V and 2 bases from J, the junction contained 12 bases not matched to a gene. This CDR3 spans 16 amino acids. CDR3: CARLPGLAGAAYEQYF. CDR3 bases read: TGTGCCAGACTCCCGGGGCTAGCGGGGGCCGCCTACGAG.

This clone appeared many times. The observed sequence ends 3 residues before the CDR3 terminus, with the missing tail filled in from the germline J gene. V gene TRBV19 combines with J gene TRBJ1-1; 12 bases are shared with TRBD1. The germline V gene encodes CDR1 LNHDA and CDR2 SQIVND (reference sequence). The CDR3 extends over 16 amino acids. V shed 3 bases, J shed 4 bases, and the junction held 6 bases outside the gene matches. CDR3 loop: CASSMPGQGAGTEAFF. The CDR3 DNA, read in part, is TGTGCCAGTAGTATGCCGGGACAGGGGGCGGGCACTGAA.

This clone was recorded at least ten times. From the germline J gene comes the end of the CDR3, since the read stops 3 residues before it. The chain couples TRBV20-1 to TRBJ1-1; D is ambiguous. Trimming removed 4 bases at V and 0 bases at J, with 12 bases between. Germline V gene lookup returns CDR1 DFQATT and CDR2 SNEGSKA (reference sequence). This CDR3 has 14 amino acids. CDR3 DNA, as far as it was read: TGCAGTGCTACCGCTCCCCGGGTGAACACTGAA. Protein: CSATAPRVNTE. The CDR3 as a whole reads CSATAPRVNTEAFF.

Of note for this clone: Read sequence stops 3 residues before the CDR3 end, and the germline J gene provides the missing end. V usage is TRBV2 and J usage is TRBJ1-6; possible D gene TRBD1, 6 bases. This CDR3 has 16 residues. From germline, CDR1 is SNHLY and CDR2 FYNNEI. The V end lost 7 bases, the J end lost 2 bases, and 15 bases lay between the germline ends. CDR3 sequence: CASTSQGVAYNSPLHF. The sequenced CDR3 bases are TGTGCCAGCACCTCACAGGGAGTCGCCTATAATTCACCC.

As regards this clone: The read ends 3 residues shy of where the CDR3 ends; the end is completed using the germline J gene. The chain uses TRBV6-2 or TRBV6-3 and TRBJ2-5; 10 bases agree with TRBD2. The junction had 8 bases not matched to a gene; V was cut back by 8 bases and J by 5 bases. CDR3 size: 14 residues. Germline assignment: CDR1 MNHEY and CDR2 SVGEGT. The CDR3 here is CASRSGGAGETQYF. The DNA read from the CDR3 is TGTGCCAGCCGGAGCGGGGGGGCGGGGGAGACC.

Incomplete CDR3 DNA: TGTGCCGGTCGGACAGGACGCACAGATACG. This encodes CAGRTGRTDT. The entire CDR3 sequence reads CAGRTGRTDTQYF. This chain connects TRBV2 to TRBJ2-3; 7 nucleotides align to TRBD1. The CDR3 is cut off 3 residues early in the read; its end comes from the germline J gene. The CDR3 extends over 13 amino acids. Germline assignment: CDR1 SNHLY and CDR2 FYNNEI. Unmatched junction bases numbered 6, after V lost 11 bases and J lost 1 base.

The sequenced part of the CDR3 DNA is TGTGCCAGTAGTATACCAGGGGCCGATACG. Protein product: CASSIPGADT. The whole CDR3 protein reads CASSIPGADTQYF. J is TRBJ2-3 and V is TRBV19, with D possibly being TRBD1 (6 bases). The missing CDR3 end, 3 residues past where the read stops, is filled in from the germline J gene. Trimming took 2 bases from V and 6 from J, leaving 9 bases between them. In germline, CDR1 is LNHDA, CDR2 SQIVND (reference sequence). The CDR3 has 13 amino acids.

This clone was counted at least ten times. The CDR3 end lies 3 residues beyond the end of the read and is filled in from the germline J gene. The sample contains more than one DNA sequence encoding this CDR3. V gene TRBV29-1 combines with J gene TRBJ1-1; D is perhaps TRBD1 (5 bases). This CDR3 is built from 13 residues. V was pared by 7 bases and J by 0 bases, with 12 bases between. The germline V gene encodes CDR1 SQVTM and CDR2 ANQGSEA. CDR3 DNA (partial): TGCAGCGGGGCAGGGCATCTGAACACTGAA. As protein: CSGAGHLNTE. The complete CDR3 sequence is CSGAGHLNTEAFF.

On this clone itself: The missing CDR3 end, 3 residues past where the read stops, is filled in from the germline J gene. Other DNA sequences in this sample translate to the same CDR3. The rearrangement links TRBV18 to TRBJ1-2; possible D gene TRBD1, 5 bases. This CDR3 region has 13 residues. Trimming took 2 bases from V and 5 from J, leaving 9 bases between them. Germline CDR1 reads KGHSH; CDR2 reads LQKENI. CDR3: CASSPSEGYGYTF. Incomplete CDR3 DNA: TGTGCCAGCTCACCATCGGAGGGGTATGGC.

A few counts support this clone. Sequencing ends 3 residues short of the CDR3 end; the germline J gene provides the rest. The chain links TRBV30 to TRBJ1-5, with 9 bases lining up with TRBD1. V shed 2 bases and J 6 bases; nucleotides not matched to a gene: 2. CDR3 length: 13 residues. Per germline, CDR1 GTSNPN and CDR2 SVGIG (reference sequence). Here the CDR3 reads CAWSQDRGQPQHF. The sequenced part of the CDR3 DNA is TGTGCCTGGAGTCAGGACAGGGGTCAGCCC.

Incomplete CDR3 DNA: TGCAGTGCTAGCTCCGGGACTAGCGGGGCTTGGGAGACC. Protein product: CSASSGTSGAWET. The whole CDR3 region reads CSASSGTSGAWETQYF. The gene calls are TRBV20-1 and TRBJ2-5; 13 positions match TRBD2. The missing CDR3 end, 3 residues past where the read stops, is filled in from the germline J gene. Germline CDR1 DFQATT, CDR2 SNEGSKA (reference sequence). The CDR3 extends over 16 amino acids. The junction had 9 bases not matched to a gene; V was cut back by 3 bases and J by 5 bases.

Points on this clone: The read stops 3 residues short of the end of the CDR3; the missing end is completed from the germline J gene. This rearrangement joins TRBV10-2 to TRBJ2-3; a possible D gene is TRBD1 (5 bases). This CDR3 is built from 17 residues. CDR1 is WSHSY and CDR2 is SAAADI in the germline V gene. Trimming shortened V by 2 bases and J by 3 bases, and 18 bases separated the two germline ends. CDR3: CASSEGQGTFGTDTQYF. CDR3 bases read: TGCGCCAGCAGTGAGGGCCAGGGTACTTTCGGGACAGATACG.

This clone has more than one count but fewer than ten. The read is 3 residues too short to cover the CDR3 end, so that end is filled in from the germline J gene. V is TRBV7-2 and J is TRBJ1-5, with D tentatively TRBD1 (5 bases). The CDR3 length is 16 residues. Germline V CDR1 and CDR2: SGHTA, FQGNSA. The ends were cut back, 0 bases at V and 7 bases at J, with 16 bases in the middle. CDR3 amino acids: CASSLASRARKQPQHF. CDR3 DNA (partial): TGTGCCAGCAGCTTAGCTTCCAGGGCGCGGAAGCAGCCC. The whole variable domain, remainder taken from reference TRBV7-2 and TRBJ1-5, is GAGVSQSPSNKVTEKGKDVELRCDPISGHTALYWYRQSLGQGLEFLIYFQGNSAPDKSGLPSDRFSAERTGGSVSTLTIQRTQQEDSAVYLCASSLASRARKQPQHFGDGTRLSIL.

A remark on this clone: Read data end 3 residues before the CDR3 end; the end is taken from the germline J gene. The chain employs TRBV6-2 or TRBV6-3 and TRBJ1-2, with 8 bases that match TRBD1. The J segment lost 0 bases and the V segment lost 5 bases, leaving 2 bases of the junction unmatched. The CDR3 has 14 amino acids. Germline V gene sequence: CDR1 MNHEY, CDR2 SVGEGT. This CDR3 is CASSRTGPNYGYTF. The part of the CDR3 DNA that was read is TGTGCCAGCAGTCGGACAGGGCCTAACTATGGC.

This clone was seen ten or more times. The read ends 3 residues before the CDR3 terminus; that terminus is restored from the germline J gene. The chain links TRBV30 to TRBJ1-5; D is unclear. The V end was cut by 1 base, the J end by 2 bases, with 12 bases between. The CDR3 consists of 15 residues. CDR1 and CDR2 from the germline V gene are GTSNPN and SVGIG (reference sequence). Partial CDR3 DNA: TGTGCCTGGAGTGGAGCTTCCAACGGCAATCAGCCC. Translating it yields CAWSGASNGNQP. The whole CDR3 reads CAWSGASNGNQPQHF.

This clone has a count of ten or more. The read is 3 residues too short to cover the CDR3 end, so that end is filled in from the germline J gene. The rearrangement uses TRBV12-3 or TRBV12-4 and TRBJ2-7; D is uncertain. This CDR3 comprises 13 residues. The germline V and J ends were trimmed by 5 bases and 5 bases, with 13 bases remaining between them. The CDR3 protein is CASSPGFRDEQYF. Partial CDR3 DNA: TGTGCCAGCAGTCCCGGGTTTCGGGACGAG.

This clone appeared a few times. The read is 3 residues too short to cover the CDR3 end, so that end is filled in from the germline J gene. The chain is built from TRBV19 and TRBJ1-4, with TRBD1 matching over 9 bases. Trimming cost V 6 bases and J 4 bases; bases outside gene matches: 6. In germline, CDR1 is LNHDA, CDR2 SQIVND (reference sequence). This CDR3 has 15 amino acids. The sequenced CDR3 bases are TGTGCCAGTAGCTCCGGGACAGGGAATAATGAAAAA. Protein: CASSSGTGNNEK. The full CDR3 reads CASSSGTGNNEKLFF.

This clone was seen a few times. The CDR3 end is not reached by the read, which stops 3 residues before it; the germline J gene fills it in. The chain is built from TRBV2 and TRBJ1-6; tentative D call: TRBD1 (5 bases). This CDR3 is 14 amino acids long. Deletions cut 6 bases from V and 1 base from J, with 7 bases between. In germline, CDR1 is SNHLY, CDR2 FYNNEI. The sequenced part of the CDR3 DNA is TGTGCCAGCAGCGACAGATCCTATAATTCACCC. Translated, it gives CASSDRSYNSP. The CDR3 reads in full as CASSDRSYNSPLHF.

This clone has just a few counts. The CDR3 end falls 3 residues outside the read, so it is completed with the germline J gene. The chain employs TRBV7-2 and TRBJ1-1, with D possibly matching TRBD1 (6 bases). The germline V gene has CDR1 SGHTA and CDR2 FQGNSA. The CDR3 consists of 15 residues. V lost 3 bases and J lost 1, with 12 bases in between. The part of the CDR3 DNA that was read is TGTGCCAGCAGCTTTAAAGCAGGGGAGAACACTGAA. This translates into CASSFKAGENTE. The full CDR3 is CASSFKAGENTEAFF.

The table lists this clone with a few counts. The sequenced CDR3 bases are TGTGCCAGCAGCAAAGGACAGGAGCCCTCCTACGAG. It yields the protein CASSKGQEPSYE. The whole CDR3 protein reads CASSKGQEPSYEQYF. The rearrangement joins TRBV7-8 to TRBJ2-7; the match to TRBD1 covers 7 bases. The read finishes 3 residues shy of the CDR3 end, and the germline J gene is used to complete it. The CDR3 extends over 15 amino acids. Germline values: CDR1 SGHVS, CDR2 FQNEAQ. Losses at the gene ends were 5 bases for V and 0 bases for J; bases not matched to a gene: 7.